The 32 T cell receptor beta chains listed next were all sequenced from one sample in a study of blood T cells in healthy people across ages. Combining a sample-barcoded 5' primer with a J-beta primer mix, a second PCR ran for roughly 7 to 11 cycles. TCRdb reprocessed the 5' RACE reads with MiXCR, giving one entry per CDR3 protein. The sample has roughly 900,000 distinct CDR3 sequences; under 30% are singletons. The sequencing input was blood. The receptors here all came from a woman older than 75 in good health.

With regard to this clonotype: A much larger clone sits a single nucleotide away, making a read error possible. The conserved final phenylalanine or tryptophan is absent from the CDR3, which likely points to a read error. The V call is TRBV7-8, the J call TRBJ2-5; possible D gene TRBD2, 6 bases. The CDR3 is 16 residues long. The ends were cut back, 5 bases at V and 2 bases at J, with 18 bases in the middle. Germline V CDR1 and CDR2: SGHVS, FQNEAQ. CDR3 nucleotides: TGTGCCAGCAGCCCCAACGTGGGGGGTTGGCAAGAGACCCAGTACCTC. It codes for CASSPNVGGWQETQYL.

This chain links TRBV11-2 with TRBJ2-5; 10 bases are shared with TRBD2. Germline V CDR1 and CDR2: SGHAT, FQNNGV. There are 16 residues in the CDR3. J gave up 11 bases and V 5 bases, and 17 bases lay outside the gene matches. The CDR3 spells CASSEPSGGAGYEQYF. The CDR3 DNA reads TGTGCCAGCAGCGAACCTAGCGGGGGAGCCGGTTATGAGCAGTACTTC.

This clonotype came up many times. This chain uses TRBV20-1 with TRBJ1-1; 8 bases map to TRBD1. Germline CDR1 and CDR2: DFQATT and SNEGSKA (reference sequence). The V segment lost 5 bases and the J segment 11 bases; nucleotides outside the gene matches: 7. The CDR3 length is 11 residues. The CDR3 here is CSAPRTGTAFF. The CDR3 DNA sequence: TGCAGTGCTCCCCGGACAGGGACGGCTTTCTTT.

This clonotype was seen ten or more times. This chain uses TRBV4-3 with TRBJ1-5; D call uncertain. The V end lost 0 bases, the J end lost 0 bases, and 9 bases lay between the germline ends. This CDR3 contains 16 residues. CDR1 LGHNA and CDR2 YSLEER come from the germline V gene. DNA of the CDR3: TGCGCCAGCAGCCAAGAGGCCCAATTTAGCAATCAGCCCCAGCATTTT. Its translation is CASSQEAQFSNQPQHF.

The V call is TRBV21-1, the J call TRBJ2-5; the table names TRBD2, a call not compared with the DNA. TRBV21-1 is noted as a pseudogene. The CDR3 spans 17 residues. The CDR3 loop reads CASSKVETSGDQETQYF. CDR3 DNA: TGTGCCAGCAGCAAAGTAGAGACTAGCGGGGACCAAGAGACCCAGTACTTC.

This clonotype was seen many times. This sequence joins TRBV3-1 and TRBJ2-7; the match to TRBD1 covers 8 bases. Germline CDR1 is LGHDT and CDR2 is YNNKEL (reference sequence). There are 14 residues in the CDR3. Trimming at V came to 5 bases and at J to 2 bases, leaving 5 bases not matched to a gene. The CDR3 sequence: CASSKQGGPYEQYF. The CDR3, as DNA: TGTGCCAGCAGCAAACAGGGGGGACCCTACGAGCAGTACTTC.

Of note for this clonotype: A junction boundary mismatches the germline segment, possibly from a read error. The chain uses TRBV5-1 and TRBJ2-4; 9 bases map to TRBD1. Germline CDR1 reads SGHRS; CDR2 reads YFSETQ. The CDR3 covers 14 residues. The CDR3 loop is CTSSQSTGGNIQYF. The CDR3 DNA follows: TGCACCAGCAGCCAATCGACAGGGGGGAACATTCAGTACTTC.

This clonotype was picked up many times. This chain joins TRBV12-3 or TRBV12-4 and TRBJ2-1; D possibly matches TRBD1 or TRBD2 (6 bases each). The V end lost 6 bases, the J end lost 8 bases, and 17 bases lay between the germline ends. The CDR3 runs 14 residues. As DNA, the CDR3 is TGTGCCAGCAGCTGGACCGCAAGGGGGGATGAGCAGTTCTTC. It translates to CASSWTARGDEQFF.

This clonotype came up many times. The chain uses TRBV7-9 and TRBJ2-3; 9 nucleotides align to TRBD2. V shed 6 bases, J shed 1 base, and the junction held 2 bases outside the gene matches. This CDR3 comprises 14 residues. Germline-derived CDR1 and CDR2 are SEHNR and FQNEAQ (reference sequence). As DNA, the CDR3 is TGTGCCAGCAGATGGACTAGCGGCACAGATACGCAGTATTTT. Protein product: CASRWTSGTDTQYF.

V usage is TRBV18 and J usage is TRBJ1-2, with D perhaps matching TRBD1 (5 bases). The CDR3 is 13 amino acids. Germline values: CDR1 KGHSH, CDR2 LQKENI. Trimming cost V 3 bases and J 4 bases, with 9 bases left between them. The CDR3 region has the DNA TGTGCCAGCTCACCGCCGGGACGCTATGGCTACACCTTC. Translation: CASSPPGRYGYTF.

In this sample, this clonotype turned up many times. CDR3 protein: CASQGQGEQYF. CDR3 nucleotide sequence: TGCGCCAGCCAGGGACAGGGCGAGCAGTACTTC. This rearrangement joins TRBV10-2 to TRBJ2-7; 9 bases match TRBD1. Germline V gene sequence: CDR1 WSHSY, CDR2 SAAADI. The V segment lost 8 bases and the J segment 6 bases; nucleotides outside the gene matches: 2. This CDR3 spans 11 amino acids.

Details on this clonotype: A clone one base away is much larger, so this may be a read error. This chain uses TRBV7-2 with TRBJ2-5; D remains unclear. Germline V gene sequence: CDR1 SGHTA, CDR2 FQGNSA. The CDR3 runs to 16 residues. The CDR3 DNA reads as TGTGCCAGCAGCGTAGCTGGGCCATCCCTGGGGGAGACCCAGTACTTC. This encodes CASSVAGPSLGETQYF.

DNA for the CDR3: TGTGCCAGCAGTTATCGGGACAGGGTATCCAAAAACATTCAGTACTTC. It is translated as CASSYRDRVSKNIQYF. This chain connects TRBV6-2 or TRBV6-3 to TRBJ2-4, with 9 positions matching TRBD1. This CDR3 spans 16 amino acids. The ends lost 3 bases at V and 2 bases at J; junction bases unmatched: 5. Germline assignment: CDR1 MNHEY and CDR2 SVGEGT.

This clonotype has more than one count but fewer than ten. The chain joins TRBV18 to TRBJ2-3; D is uncertain. Trimming cost V 8 bases and J 2 bases, with 11 bases left between them. CDR1 KGHSH and CDR2 LQKENI come from the germline V gene. The CDR3 extends over 13 amino acids. The CDR3 loop reads CASPLPDTDTQYF. The CDR3 DNA sequence: TGTGCCAGCCCCCTCCCGGACACAGATACGCAGTATTTT.

The rearrangement joins TRBV9 to TRBJ2-1, with 13 positions matching TRBD2. From germline, CDR1 is SGDLS and CDR2 YYNGEE. The CDR3 runs 16 residues. The V segment lost 3 bases and the J segment 8 bases; nucleotides outside the gene matches: 8. The CDR3 nucleotides are TGTGCCAGCAGCGGTCTGACTAGCGGGGGGTTTTATGAGCAGTTCTTC. This gives the protein CASSGLTSGGFYEQFF.

The genes are TRBV4-3 and TRBJ2-2, with 10 nucleotides matching TRBD2. V lost 0 bases to trimming and J lost 1 base; unmatched junction nucleotides: 5. CDR1 is LGHNA and CDR2 is YSLEER in the germline V gene. The CDR3 sequence is 18 residues long. Here the CDR3 reads CASSQEPSGGLNTGELFF. The CDR3 DNA reads TGCGCCAGCAGCCAAGAGCCTAGCGGGGGCTTGAACACCGGGGAGCTGTTTTTT.

The CDR3 is CASSHRGQTNYGYTF. Here the CDR3 DNA reads TGTGCCAGCAGTCACCGGGGACAGACTAACTATGGCTACACCTTC. V and J are TRBV6-2 or TRBV6-3 and TRBJ1-2, with TRBD1 matching 7 bases. The CDR3 spans 15 residues. CDR1 is MNHEY and CDR2 is SVGEGT in the germline V gene. Trimming removed 5 bases from V and 0 bases from J; junction bases left unmatched: 6.

This rearrangement joins TRBV20-1 to TRBJ1-1; 9 bases map to TRBD1. The CDR3 sequence is 13 residues long. V trimming: 5 bases; J trimming: 2 bases; junction bases outside the gene matches: 3. Germline CDR1 DFQATT, CDR2 SNEGSKA (reference sequence). CDR3 region: CSAGTGPNTEAFF. The CDR3 DNA is TGCAGTGCTGGGACAGGGCCAAACACTGAAGCTTTCTTT.

The chain links TRBV9 to TRBJ2-3, with 8 bases lining up with TRBD2. CDR3 length: 17 residues. Germline assignment: CDR1 SGDLS and CDR2 YYNGEE. The V gene end was trimmed by 0 bases and the J gene end by 1 base; junction bases not matched to a gene: 7. CDR3 protein: CASSVGERGPRTDTQYF. CDR3 DNA: TGTGCCAGCAGCGTAGGGGAGCGGGGGCCACGCACAGATACGCAGTATTTT.

This clonotype appeared a few times. The chain joins TRBV18 to TRBJ1-4; D is possibly TRBD1 (6 bases). This CDR3 spans 16 amino acids. V lost 2 bases and J 4 bases, leaving 14 bases between the germline ends. Germline V lookup: CDR1 KGHSH, CDR2 LQKENI. The CDR3: CASSPYAGGYNEKLFF. The DNA of the CDR3 is TGTGCCAGCTCACCATACGCCGGGGGCTATAATGAAAAACTGTTTTTT. Complete variable domain (other parts from reference TRBV18 and TRBJ1-4): NAGVMQNPRHLVRRRGQEARLRCSPMKGHSHVYWYRQLPEEGLKFMVYLQKENIIDESGMPKERFSAEFPKEGPSILRIQQVVRGDSAAYFCASSPYAGGYNEKLFFGSGTQLSVL.

V usage is TRBV7-2 and J usage is TRBJ2-5, with TRBD1 identical over 7 bases. The CDR3 contains 14 residues. Trimming cost V 5 bases and J 5 bases; bases outside gene matches: 8. From germline, CDR1 is SGHTA and CDR2 FQGNSA. CDR3 in amino acids: CASSRVTGPETQYF. The CDR3 coding sequence is TGTGCCAGCAGCAGAGTGACAGGGCCGGAGACCCAGTACTTC.

This clonotype was found a few times. The V gene is TRBV6-2 or TRBV6-3, the J gene TRBJ2-5; D might be TRBD1 or TRBD2, each matching 5 bases. This CDR3 comprises 16 residues. Germline CDR1 and CDR2: MNHEY and SVGEGT. Trimming cost V 6 bases and J 1 base, with 18 bases left between them. Written as DNA, the CDR3 is TGTGCCAGCAGGGACCCGGGACGGTTGTTCCAAGAGACCCAGTACTTC. Protein: CASRDPGRLFQETQYF.

This clonotype was found many times. The CDR3 loop reads CASSLSMGRGMSYEQYF. DNA of the CDR3: TGTGCCAGCAGCTTATCCATGGGCAGGGGGATGTCCTACGAGCAGTACTTC. V usage is TRBV7-2 and J usage is TRBJ2-7; 7 bases are a match to TRBD1. The CDR3 has 17 amino acids. The germline gives CDR1 SGHTA, CDR2 FQGNSA. J lost 1 base, V lost 2 bases, and 11 bases had no gene match. Combining the CDR3 with reference TRBV7-2 and TRBJ2-7 gives the whole variable domain GAGVSQSPSNKVTEKGKDVELRCDPISGHTALYWYRQSLGQGLEFLIYFQGNSAPDKSGLPSDRFSAERTGGSVSTLTIQRTQQEDSAVYLCASSLSMGRGMSYEQYFGPGTRLTVT.

The J gene is TRBJ1-5, the V gene TRBV6-2 or TRBV6-3; D is unclear. The V end was cut by 6 bases, the J end by 0 bases, with 12 bases between. The CDR3 length is 15 residues. The germline V gene encodes CDR1 MNHEY and CDR2 SVGEGT. The CDR3 DNA sequence: TGTGCCAGCAGCAGTGACGGATTTAGCAATCAGCCCCAGCATTTT. Protein sequence: CASSSDGFSNQPQHF.

This clonotype has ten or more counts. The chain employs TRBV12-3 or TRBV12-4 and TRBJ2-5, with D perhaps matching TRBD2 (6 bases). Trimming pared 8 bases from V and 3 bases from J, leaving 16 bases between. The CDR3 sequence is 14 residues long. Here the CDR3 reads CASERGGGEETQYF. CDR3 DNA sequence: TGTGCCAGCGAAAGAGGAGGCGGGGAAGAGACCCAGTACTTC.

This clonotype was detected ten times or more. The DNA for the CDR3 is TGTGCCAGCAGCTCACCAGCGGCCGGGCCCCCAGATACGCAGTATTTT. Translating gives CASSSPAAGPPDTQYF. The V gene is TRBV7-9, the J gene TRBJ2-3; a weak D match, TRBD2 (5 bases). V was clipped by 4 bases and J by 4 bases, with 18 bases between them. This CDR3 contains 16 residues. Germline CDR1 SEHNR, CDR2 FQNEAQ (reference sequence).

This clonotype was seen many times. The J gene is TRBJ2-3, the V gene TRBV4-2; D call uncertain. The CDR3 has 16 residues. Germline-derived CDR1 and CDR2 are LGHNA and YNFKEQ. Deletions cut 4 bases from V and 4 bases from J, with 18 bases between. CDR3 in DNA: TGTGCCAGCAGCCCGAATGGCGGTAGTATGGCAGATACGCAGTATTTT. It codes for CASSPNGGSMADTQYF.

This clonotype was recorded a few times. CDR3 DNA sequence: TGTGCCAGTGGACAGGGGGCCTACGAGCAGTACTTC. It translates to CASGQGAYEQYF. The genes are TRBV12-3 or TRBV12-4 and TRBJ2-5; 10 bases align to TRBD1. The J call may not be correct, given that the DNA end is closer to TRBJ2-7. CDR3 length: 12 residues.

The chain couples TRBV20-1 to TRBJ1-5; perhaps TRBD1 as D (5 bases). Germline V CDR1 and CDR2: DFQATT, SNEGSKA (reference sequence). The CDR3 has 13 amino acids. With 1 base removed from V and 7 bases from J, the gap between germline ends came to 11 bases. CDR3 in DNA: TGCAGTGCTAGAGCCAGGGTAGGACAGCCCCAGCATTTT. Translating it yields CSARARVGQPQHF.

This clonotype was found many times. The J gene is TRBJ2-5, the V gene TRBV7-6; TRBD2 is a possible D gene (6 bases). V lost 3 bases, J lost 5 bases, and 13 bases lay in between. CDR1 SGHVS and CDR2 FNYEAQ come from the germline V gene. This CDR3 contains 14 residues. The CDR3 loop is CASSFSGDRETQYF. For the CDR3, the DNA is TGTGCCAGCAGCTTCTCGGGAGATCGGGAGACCCAGTACTTC.

The gene calls are TRBV11-2 and TRBJ2-7, with D unresolved. From germline, CDR1 is SGHAT and CDR2 FQNNGV. The CDR3 contains 14 residues. V lost 5 bases, J lost 7 bases, and 18 bases lay in between. The CDR3 region has the DNA TGTGCCAGCAGCCCGCCCCTGGTGAGCAATGAGCAGTACTTC. Translating gives CASSPPLVSNEQYF.

The genes are TRBV5-4 and TRBJ1-5, with 7 bases fitting TRBD1. Germline V CDR1 and CDR2: SGHNT, YYREEE (reference sequence). V gave up 5 bases and J gave up 5 bases; unmatched junction bases: 13. The CDR3 runs to 16 residues. The CDR3 loop is CASSNRQGGGDQPQHF. The CDR3 DNA follows: TGTGCCAGCAGTAATAGACAGGGAGGCGGTGATCAGCCCCAGCATTTT.